The 16 T cell receptor beta chains below were found in one sample sequenced in a study of blood T cells in healthy people across ages. Primers used in a second PCR of about 6 to 11 cycles were a sample-barcoded 5' primer and a J-beta primer mix. TCRdb reanalysed the 5' RACE reads using MiXCR and keeps one entry per CDR3 protein. Of 1.5 million to 2 million distinct CDR3 sequences listed, about 35% were seen once; the top ten hold about 11%. The sequenced sample consisted of blood. These receptors all stem from a woman younger than 45 in good health.

Only a few counts were recorded for this clonotype. The chain has TRBV28 and TRBJ1-5; the match to TRBD1 covers 8 bases. The length of the CDR3 is 16 residues. From germline, CDR1 is MDHEN and CDR2 SYDVKM. J was trimmed by 9 bases and V by 6 bases; bases with no gene match: 16. In nucleotides, the CDR3 is TGTGCCAGCAGACATAACGACAGGGGACTCAAGGGGCCCCAGCATTTT. It specifies CASRHNDRGLKGPQHF.

This clonotype was counted between two and nine times. The chain is built from TRBV20-1 and TRBJ1-1; possibly TRBD1 for D (5 bases). V lost 0 bases and J lost 9, with 11 bases in between. The CDR3 covers 12 residues. The germline V gene has CDR1 DFQATT and CDR2 SNEGSKA (reference sequence). The CDR3 spells CSAREDSEKAFF. The CDR3 DNA is TGCAGTGCTAGAGAAGACAGTGAGAAAGCTTTCTTT.

CDR3 DNA sequence: TGTGCCAGCAGCCAAGGACAGGGGAAAGGTGGCTACACCTTC. This codes for CASSQGQGKGGYTF. The chain joins TRBV7-9 to TRBJ1-2, with TRBD1 identical over 9 bases. V shed 5 bases, J shed 7 bases, and the junction held 8 bases outside the gene matches. This CDR3 has 14 amino acids. The germline V gene has CDR1 SEHNR and CDR2 FQNEAQ (reference sequence).

The sample holds a few counts of this clonotype. The chain has TRBV5-1 and TRBJ2-7; either TRBD1 or TRBD2 may fit D (5 bases each). There are 16 residues in the CDR3. Trimming left V 7 bases short and J 2 bases short, with 22 bases between. The germline CDR1 and CDR2 sequences are SGHRS and YFSETQ. The CDR3 region has the DNA TGCGCCAGCGGGCGACGTGAGGGGACGCCAGCCTACGAGCAGTACTTC. It specifies CASGRREGTPAYEQYF.

This clonotype was picked up a small number of times. V and J are TRBV7-2 and TRBJ2-1, with 9 positions matching TRBD2. This CDR3 has 15 amino acids. J gave up 3 bases and V 6 bases, and 6 bases lay outside the gene matches. Germline CDR1 SGHTA, CDR2 FQGNSA. In DNA, the CDR3 is TGTGCCAGCAGGGGCGGGGGGGACGACTACAATGAGCAGTTCTTC. It encodes CASRGGGDDYNEQFF. The entire variable domain, with the rest obtained from reference TRBV7-2 and TRBJ2-1, is as follows: GAGVSQSPSNKVTEKGKDVELRCDPISGHTALYWYRQSLGQGLEFLIYFQGNSAPDKSGLPSDRFSAERTGGSVSTLTIQRTQQEDSAVYLCASRGGGDDYNEQFFGPGTRLTVL.

V and J are TRBV20-1 and TRBJ2-1, with D maybe TRBD2 (5 bases). CDR3 length: 16 amino acids. V lost 0 bases to trimming and J lost 7 bases, with 19 bases between them. In germline, CDR1 is DFQATT, CDR2 SNEGSKA (reference sequence). As DNA, the CDR3 is TGCAGTGCTAGAGAGATCAGGACTCGTTGGGTAAATGAGCAGTTCTTC. Translated: CSAREIRTRWVNEQFF.

The J gene is TRBJ2-3, the V gene TRBV2, with TRBD1 identical over 8 bases. This CDR3 has 14 amino acids. CDR1 and CDR2 from the germline V gene are SNHLY and FYNNEI. V lost 7 bases to trimming and J lost 3 bases; unmatched junction nucleotides: 6. CDR3 in amino acids: CASIAGQGTDTQYF. The CDR3 bases are TGTGCCAGCATTGCAGGACAGGGAACAGATACGCAGTATTTT.

The rearrangement links TRBV4-1 to TRBJ1-3; no clear D gene. In germline, CDR1 is MGHRA, CDR2 YSYEKL. Trimming took off 2 bases at V and 3 bases at J, with 11 bases between the two ends. The CDR3 spans 15 residues. DNA of the CDR3: TGCGCCAGCAGCCAACCCCGAGAATTTGGAAACACCATATATTTT. Amino acid sequence: CASSQPREFGNTIYF.

V usage is TRBV20-1 and J usage is TRBJ2-1; TRBD1 matches at 10 bases. Per germline, CDR1 DFQATT and CDR2 SNEGSKA (reference sequence). V lost 6 bases to trimming and J lost 7 bases; unmatched junction nucleotides: 9. The CDR3 has 14 amino acids. The CDR3 nucleotides read TGCAGTGCGTCTCCTGGACAGGGGGGAAATGAGCAGTTCTTC. Protein product: CSASPGQGGNEQFF.

This sequence joins TRBV4-1 and TRBJ1-3, with D possibly being TRBD1 (6 bases). Germline loops: CDR1 MGHRA, CDR2 YSYEKL. V lost 3 bases and J 0 bases, leaving 12 bases between the germline ends. CDR3 length: 16 amino acids. CDR3 sequence: CASSHAGASSGNTIYF. In nucleotides, the CDR3 is TGCGCCAGCAGCCATGCGGGGGCTTCCTCTGGAAACACCATATATTTT.

In this sample, this clonotype turned up a few times. V is TRBV6-5 and J is TRBJ2-5; 10 nucleotides align to TRBD1. Germline CDR1 and CDR2: MNHEY and SVGAGI. The CDR3 extends over 16 amino acids. Losses at the gene ends were 0 bases for V and 4 bases for J; bases not matched to a gene: 5. This CDR3 is CASSYSGTGVPETQYF. The CDR3 nucleotides read TGTGCCAGCAGTTACTCCGGGACAGGGGTTCCAGAGACCCAGTACTTC.

This clonotype was picked up many times. The rearrangement uses TRBV29-1 and TRBJ2-1; D is perhaps TRBD2 (5 bases). Germline loops: CDR1 SQVTM, CDR2 ANQGSEA. V dropped 3 bases and J dropped 7 bases, with 13 bases sitting between them. This CDR3 is built from 13 residues. The CDR3 protein is CSVEPSLYNEQFF. The DNA for the CDR3 is TGCAGCGTTGAGCCTAGCTTATATAATGAGCAGTTCTTC.

Comment on this clonotype: A much larger clone differs from this one at a single base, so this may be a read error. V gene TRBV7-2 combines with J gene TRBJ2-5; 9 bases fit TRBD2. Germline lookup yields CDR1 SGHTA and CDR2 FQGNSA. CDR3 size: 14 residues. J lost 3 bases, V lost 6 bases, and 5 bases had no gene match. CDR3 region: CASSGVAGEETQYF. The DNA of the CDR3 is TGTGCCAGCAGTGGCGTAGCGGGAGAAGAGACCCAGTACTTC.

The rearrangement uses TRBV20-1 and TRBJ1-4; 10 nucleotides match TRBD1. Germline V gene sequence: CDR1 DFQATT, CDR2 SNEGSKA (reference sequence). The ends lost 8 bases at V and 7 bases at J; junction bases unmatched: 16. This CDR3 is built from 16 residues. The CDR3 loop is CSTTGTGDRLTEKLFF. DNA for the CDR3: TGCAGTACCACTGGGACAGGGGACCGCCTGACTGAAAAACTGTTTTTT.

In the case of this clonotype: An end of the junction differs from the germline gene, which may be a read error. V and J are TRBV3-1 and TRBJ2-1, with 7 bases aligning to TRBD1. Germline V lookup: CDR1 LGHDT, CDR2 YNNKEL (reference sequence). The length of the CDR3 is 16 residues. This CDR3 reads CAGRRSAGTAHNEQFF. The CDR3 DNA reads TGTGCCGGCAGGCGATCGGCCGGGACAGCGCACAATGAGCAGTTCTTC.

This chain uses TRBV20-1 with TRBJ2-1; 10 bases are a match to TRBD2. The CDR3 contains 13 residues. Germline assignment: CDR1 DFQATT and CDR2 SNEGSKA (reference sequence). After removal of 3 bases from V and 4 bases from J, the junction contained 0 bases not matched to a gene. CDR3 in amino acids: CSASSGGYNEQFF. The CDR3 DNA reads as TGCAGTGCTAGTAGCGGGGGGTACAATGAGCAGTTCTTC.